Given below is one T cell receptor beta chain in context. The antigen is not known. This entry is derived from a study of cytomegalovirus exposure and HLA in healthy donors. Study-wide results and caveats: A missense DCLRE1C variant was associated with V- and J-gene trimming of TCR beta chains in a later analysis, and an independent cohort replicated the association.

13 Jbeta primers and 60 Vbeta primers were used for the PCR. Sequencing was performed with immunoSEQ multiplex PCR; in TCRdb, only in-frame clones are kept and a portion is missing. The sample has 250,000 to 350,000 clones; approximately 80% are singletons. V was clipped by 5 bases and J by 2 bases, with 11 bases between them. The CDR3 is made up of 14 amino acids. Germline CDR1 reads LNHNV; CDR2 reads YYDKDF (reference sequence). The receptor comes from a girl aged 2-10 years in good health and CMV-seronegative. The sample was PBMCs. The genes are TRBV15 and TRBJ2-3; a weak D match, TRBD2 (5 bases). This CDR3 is CATSWGELTDTQYF. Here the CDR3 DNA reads TGTGCCACCAGCTGGGGAGAGCTCACAGATACGCAGTATTTT.